This TCR beta chain emerged from a study of blood T cell repertoires in COVID-19. V was shortened by 3 bases and J by 5 bases, with 10 bases between the two germline ends. This CDR3 has 13 amino acids. Germline loops: CDR1 LNHDA, CDR2 SQIVND (reference sequence). The table came from immunoSEQ multiplex PCR; TCRdb's copy has only in-frame clones and leaves some out. The sample lists roughly 190,000 clones; 80% were seen once. The rearrangement links TRBV19 to TRBJ1-1; D is unresolved. The clonotype originates from a man aged 55 to 70 with acute or convalescent COVID-19. What was sequenced was peripheral blood. The CDR3 coding sequence is TGTGCCAGTAGTATCCGTGCGGGGACTGAAGCTTTCTTT. It is translated as CASSIRAGTEAFF.